Detailed here is one TCR beta chain. V was clipped by 5 bases and J by 3 bases, with 7 bases between them. This CDR3 region has 12 residues. Germline loops: CDR1 SGHTA, CDR2 FQGNSA. The sample originates from a study of blood T cell repertoires in COVID-19. Whole-study context: Collection of acute and convalescent COVID-19 samples took place in the United States, Italy and Spain.

As processed by the authors: Using reference gene primer amplification, nucleated cell counts were estimated. Some clones are missing from TCRdb's copy, which holds only in-frame ones; the method was immunoSEQ multiplex PCR. D and trimming were read from the DNA, whereas the V and J calls and clone size are those reported in that table. The sample records 100,000 to 150,000 clones, about 83% being singletons. This TCR came from a man aged 40-49 years with active or convalescent COVID-19. The chain combines TRBV7-2 with TRBJ2-5; D ambiguous. The material sequenced was peripheral blood. The CDR3 here is CASSLLEETQYF. CDR3 sequence (DNA): TGTGCCAGCAGCCTACTGGAAGAGACCCAGTACTTC.